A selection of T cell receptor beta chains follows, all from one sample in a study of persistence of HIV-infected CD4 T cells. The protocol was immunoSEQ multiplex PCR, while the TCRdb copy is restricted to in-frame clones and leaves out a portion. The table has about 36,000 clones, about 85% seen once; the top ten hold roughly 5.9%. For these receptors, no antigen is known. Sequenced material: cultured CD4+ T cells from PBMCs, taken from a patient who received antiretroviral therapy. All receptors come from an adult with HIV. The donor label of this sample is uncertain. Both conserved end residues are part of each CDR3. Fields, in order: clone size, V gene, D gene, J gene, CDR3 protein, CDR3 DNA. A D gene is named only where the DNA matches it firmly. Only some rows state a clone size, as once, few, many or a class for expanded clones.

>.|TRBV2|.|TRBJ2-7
CASFNPGRNSYEQYF
TGTGCCAGCTTCAACCCGGGACGTAACTCCTACGAGCAGTACTTC
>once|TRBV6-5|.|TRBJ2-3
CASSWGEALSTDTQYF
TGTGCCAGCAGTTGGGGCGAGGCCCTGAGCACAGATACGCAGTATTTT
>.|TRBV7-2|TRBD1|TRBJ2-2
CASIRDREVGELFF
TGTGCCAGCATCCGGGACAGGGAAGTCGGGGAGCTGTTTTTT
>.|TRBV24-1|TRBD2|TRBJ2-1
CATSDSWGGVRDNEQFF
TGTGCCACCAGTGATTCCTGGGGAGGGGTTCGAGACAATGAGCAGTTCTTC
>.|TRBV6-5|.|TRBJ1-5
CASSQKYSNQPQHF
TGTGCCAGCAGTCAGAAGTATAGCAATCAGCCCCAGCATTTT
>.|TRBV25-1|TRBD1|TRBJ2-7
CASSGQGRYEQYF
TGTGCCAGCTCCGGACAGGGGAGATACGAGCAGTACTTC
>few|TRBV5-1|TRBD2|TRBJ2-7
CASSLAASGDRSYEQYF
TGCGCCAGCAGCTTGGCCGCTAGCGGGGATAGGTCCTACGAGCAGTACTTC
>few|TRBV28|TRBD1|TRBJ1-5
CASSPRTGGQPQHF
TGTGCCAGCAGTCCTCGGACAGGAGGCCAGCCCCAGCATTTT
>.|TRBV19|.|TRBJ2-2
CASSVQGPPNTGELFF
TGTGCCAGTAGTGTCCAGGGACCGCCCAACACCGGGGAGCTGTTTTTT
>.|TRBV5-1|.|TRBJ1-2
CASSLAGGLTYGYTF
TGCGCCAGCAGCTTGGCCGGGGGGCTGACTTATGGCTACACCTTC
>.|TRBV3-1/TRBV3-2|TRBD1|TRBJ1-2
CASSQVIGTGCIF
TGTGCCAGCAGCCAAGTGATCGGGACAGGCTGCATATTC
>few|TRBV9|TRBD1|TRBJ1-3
CASSVALGQGQISTSGNTIYF
TGTGCCAGCAGCGTAGCTCTTGGACAGGGTCAAATCTCAACCTCTGGAAACACCATATATTTT
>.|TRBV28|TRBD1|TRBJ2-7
CASSPGTDYEQYF
TGTGCCAGCAGCCCCGGGACAGACTACGAGCAGTACTTC
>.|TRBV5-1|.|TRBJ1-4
CASSLGAPVLEKLFF
TGCGCCAGCAGCTTGGGGGCGCCGGTTTTGGAAAAACTGTTTTTT
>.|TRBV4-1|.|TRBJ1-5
CASSQVPGARNQPQHF
TGCGCCAGCAGCCAAGTCCCAGGGGCACGCAATCAGCCCCAGCATTTT
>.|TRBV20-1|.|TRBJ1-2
CSTIQEYGYTF
TGCAGTACCATACAGGAGTATGGCTACACCTTC
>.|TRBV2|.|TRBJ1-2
CASSTGSRAEYGYTF
TGTGCCAGCAGTACGGGATCGAGGGCCGAATATGGCTACACCTTC
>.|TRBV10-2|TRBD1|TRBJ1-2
CASSDTGGAWYGYTF
TGCGCCAGCAGTGACACAGGGGGCGCTTGGTATGGCTACACCTTC
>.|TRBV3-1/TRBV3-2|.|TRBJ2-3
CASSTSYTQYF
TGTGCCAGCAGCACCTCCTATACGCAGTATTTT
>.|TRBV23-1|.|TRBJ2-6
CASPVRGGDAGANVLTF
TGCGCCAGCCCGGTCAGGGGGGGAGATGCTGGGGCCAACGTCCTGACTTTC
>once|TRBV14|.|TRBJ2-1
CASSQEGALGDEQFF
TGTGCCAGCAGCCAAGAAGGGGCCCTGGGGGATGAGCAGTTCTTC
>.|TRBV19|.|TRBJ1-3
CASSSVGVGNTIYF
TGTGCCAGTAGTTCAGTGGGTGTCGGAAACACCATATATTTT